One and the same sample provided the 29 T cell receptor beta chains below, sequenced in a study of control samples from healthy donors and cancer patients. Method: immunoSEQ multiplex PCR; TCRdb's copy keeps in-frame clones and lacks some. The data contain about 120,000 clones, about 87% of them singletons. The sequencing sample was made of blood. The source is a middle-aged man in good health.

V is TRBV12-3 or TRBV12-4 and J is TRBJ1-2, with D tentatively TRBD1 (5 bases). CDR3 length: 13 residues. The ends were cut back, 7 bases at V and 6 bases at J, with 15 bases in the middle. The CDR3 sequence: CASKAGLRHGYTF. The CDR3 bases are TGTGCCAGCAAGGCAGGGTTAAGGCATGGCTACACCTTC.

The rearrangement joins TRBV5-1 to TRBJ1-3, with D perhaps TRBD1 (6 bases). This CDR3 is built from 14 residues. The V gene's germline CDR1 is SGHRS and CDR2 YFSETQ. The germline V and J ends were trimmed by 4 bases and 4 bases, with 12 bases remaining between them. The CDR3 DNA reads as TGCGCCAGCAGCAGCGGCAGGGGAGGAAACACCATATATTTT. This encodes CASSSGRGGNTIYF.

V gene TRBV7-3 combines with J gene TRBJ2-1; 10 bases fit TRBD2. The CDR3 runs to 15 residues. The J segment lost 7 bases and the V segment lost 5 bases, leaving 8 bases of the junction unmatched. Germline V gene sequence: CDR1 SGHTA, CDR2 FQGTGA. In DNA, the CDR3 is TGTGCCAGCAGCCCCCTAGCGGGGGCCCATAATGAGCAGTTCTTC. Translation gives CASSPLAGAHNEQFF.

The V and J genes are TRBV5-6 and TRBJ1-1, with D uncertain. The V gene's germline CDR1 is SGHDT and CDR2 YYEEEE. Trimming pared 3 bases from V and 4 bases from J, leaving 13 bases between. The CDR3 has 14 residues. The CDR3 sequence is CASSSQSLGTEAFF. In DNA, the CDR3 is TGTGCCAGCAGCTCGCAGTCCTTGGGCACTGAAGCTTTCTTT.

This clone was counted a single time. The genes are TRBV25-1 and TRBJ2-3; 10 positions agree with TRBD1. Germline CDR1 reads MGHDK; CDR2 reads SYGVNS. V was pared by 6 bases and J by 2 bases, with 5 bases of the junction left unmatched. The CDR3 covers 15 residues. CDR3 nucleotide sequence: TGTGCCAGCAGAGGGGACAGGGGTTCCACAGATACGCAGTATTTT. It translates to CASRGDRGSTDTQYF.

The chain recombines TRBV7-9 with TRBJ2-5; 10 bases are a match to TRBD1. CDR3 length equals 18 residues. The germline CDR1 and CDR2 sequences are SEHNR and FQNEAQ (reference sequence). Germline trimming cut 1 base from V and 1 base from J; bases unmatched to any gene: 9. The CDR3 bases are TGTGCCAGCAGCTTAGTTCGGGGACAGGGGACGACCCAAGAGACCCAGTACTTC. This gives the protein CASSLVRGQGTTQETQYF.

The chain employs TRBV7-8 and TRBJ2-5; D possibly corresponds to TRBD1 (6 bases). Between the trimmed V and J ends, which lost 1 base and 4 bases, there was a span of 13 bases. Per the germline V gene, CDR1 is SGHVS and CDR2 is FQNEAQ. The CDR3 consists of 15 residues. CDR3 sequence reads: CASSLGTEWVETQYF. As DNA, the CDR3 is TGTGCCAGCAGCTTAGGGACAGAGTGGGTAGAGACCCAGTACTTC.

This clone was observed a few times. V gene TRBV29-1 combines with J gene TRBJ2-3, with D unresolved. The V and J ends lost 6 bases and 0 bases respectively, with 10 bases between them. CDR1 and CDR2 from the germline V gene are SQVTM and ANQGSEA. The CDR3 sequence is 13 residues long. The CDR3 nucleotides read TGCAGCGTCCGAGGACGGAGCACAGATACGCAGTATTTT. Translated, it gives CSVRGRSTDTQYF.

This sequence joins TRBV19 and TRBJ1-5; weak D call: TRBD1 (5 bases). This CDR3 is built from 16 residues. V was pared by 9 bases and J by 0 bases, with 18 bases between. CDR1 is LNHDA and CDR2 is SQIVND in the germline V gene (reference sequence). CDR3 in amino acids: CASETWDRGSNQPQHF. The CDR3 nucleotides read TGTGCCAGCGAGACGTGGGACCGGGGTAGCAATCAGCCCCAGCATTTT. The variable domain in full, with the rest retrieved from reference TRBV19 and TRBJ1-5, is DGGITQSPKYLFRKEGQNVTLSCEQNLNHDAMYWYRQDPGQGLRLIYYSQIVNDFQKGDIAEGYSVSREKKESFPLTVTSAQKNPTAFYLCASETWDRGSNQPQHFGDGTRLSIL.

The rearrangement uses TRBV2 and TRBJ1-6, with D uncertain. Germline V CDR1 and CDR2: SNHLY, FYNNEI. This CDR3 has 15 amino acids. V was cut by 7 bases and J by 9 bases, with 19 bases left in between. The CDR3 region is CASMFHAVGGSPLHF. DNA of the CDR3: TGTGCCAGCATGTTTCACGCTGTCGGCGGTTCACCCCTCCACTTT.

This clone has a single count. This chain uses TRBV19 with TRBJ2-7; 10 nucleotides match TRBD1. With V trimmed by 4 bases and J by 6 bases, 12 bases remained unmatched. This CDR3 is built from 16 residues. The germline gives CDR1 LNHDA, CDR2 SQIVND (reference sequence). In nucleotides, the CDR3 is TGTGCCAGTAGTACAAAAACCGGGACAGGGGTTGGCGAGCAGTACTTC. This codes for CASSTKTGTGVGEQYF.

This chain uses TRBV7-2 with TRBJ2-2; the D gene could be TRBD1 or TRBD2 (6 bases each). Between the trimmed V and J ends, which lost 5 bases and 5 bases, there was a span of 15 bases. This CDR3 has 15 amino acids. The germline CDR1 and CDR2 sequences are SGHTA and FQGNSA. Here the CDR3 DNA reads TGTGCCAGCAGCCTACAAGGGGGGAAAACCGGGGAGCTGTTTTTT. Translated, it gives CASSLQGGKTGELFF.

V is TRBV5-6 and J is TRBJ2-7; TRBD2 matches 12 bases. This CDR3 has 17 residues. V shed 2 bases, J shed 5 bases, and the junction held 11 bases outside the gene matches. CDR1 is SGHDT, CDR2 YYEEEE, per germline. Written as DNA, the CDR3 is TGTGCCAGCAGCTTTAGGACTAGCGGGGCCCGGCGGGACGAGCAGTACTTC. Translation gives CASSFRTSGARRDEQYF.

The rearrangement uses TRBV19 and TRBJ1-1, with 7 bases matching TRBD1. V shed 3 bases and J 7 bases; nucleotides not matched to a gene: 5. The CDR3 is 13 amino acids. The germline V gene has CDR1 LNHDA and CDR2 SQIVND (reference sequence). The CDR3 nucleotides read TGTGCCAGTAGTATGACCGGGGACAGTGAAGCTTTCTTT. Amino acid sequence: CASSMTGDSEAFF.

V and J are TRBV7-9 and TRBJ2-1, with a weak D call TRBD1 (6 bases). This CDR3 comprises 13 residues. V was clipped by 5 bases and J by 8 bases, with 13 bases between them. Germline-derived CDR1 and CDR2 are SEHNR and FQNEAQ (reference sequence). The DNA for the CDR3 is TGTGCCAGCAGCCTTCCTGGGGGCGATGAGCAGTTCTTC. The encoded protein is CASSLPGGDEQFF.

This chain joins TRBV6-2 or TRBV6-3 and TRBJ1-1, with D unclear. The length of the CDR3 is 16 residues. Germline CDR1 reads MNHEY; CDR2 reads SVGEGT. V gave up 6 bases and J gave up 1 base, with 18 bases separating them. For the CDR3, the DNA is TGTGCCAGCAGCGACTACCCGCGGGCCACGAACACTGAAGCTTTCTTT. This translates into CASSDYPRATNTEAFF.

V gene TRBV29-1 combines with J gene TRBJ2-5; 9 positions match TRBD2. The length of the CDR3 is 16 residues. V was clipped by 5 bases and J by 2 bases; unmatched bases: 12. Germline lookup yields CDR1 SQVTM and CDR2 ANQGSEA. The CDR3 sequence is CSVYSIAGATQETQYF. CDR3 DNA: TGCAGCGTTTATTCGATAGCGGGGGCGACTCAAGAGACCCAGTACTTC.

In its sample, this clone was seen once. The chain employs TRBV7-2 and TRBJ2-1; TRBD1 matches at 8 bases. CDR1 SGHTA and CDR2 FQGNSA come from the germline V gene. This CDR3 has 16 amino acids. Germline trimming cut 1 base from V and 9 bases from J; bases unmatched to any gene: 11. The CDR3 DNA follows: TGTGCCAGCAGCTTAGTACGGAGTCAGGGGGCGCGTGAGCAGTTCTTC. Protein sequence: CASSLVRSQGAREQFF.

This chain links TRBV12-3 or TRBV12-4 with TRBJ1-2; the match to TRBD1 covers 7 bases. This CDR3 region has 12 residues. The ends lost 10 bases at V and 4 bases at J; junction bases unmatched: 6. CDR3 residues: CATTPGGYGYTF. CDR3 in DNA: TGTGCCACCACCCCAGGGGGCTATGGCTACACCTTC.

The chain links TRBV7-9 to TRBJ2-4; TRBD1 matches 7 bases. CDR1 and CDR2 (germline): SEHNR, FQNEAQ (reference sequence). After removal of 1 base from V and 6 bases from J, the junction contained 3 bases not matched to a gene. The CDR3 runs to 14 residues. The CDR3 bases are TGTGCCAGCAGCTTAGACAGGGGCGGAAACATTCAGTACTTC. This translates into CASSLDRGGNIQYF.

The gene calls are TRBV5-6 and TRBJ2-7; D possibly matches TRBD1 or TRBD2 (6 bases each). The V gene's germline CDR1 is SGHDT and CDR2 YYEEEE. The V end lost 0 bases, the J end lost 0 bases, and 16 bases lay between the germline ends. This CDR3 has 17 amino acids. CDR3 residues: CASSLDGGHSYSYEQYF. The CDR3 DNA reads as TGTGCCAGCAGCTTGGACGGGGGACACTCCTACTCCTACGAGCAGTACTTC.

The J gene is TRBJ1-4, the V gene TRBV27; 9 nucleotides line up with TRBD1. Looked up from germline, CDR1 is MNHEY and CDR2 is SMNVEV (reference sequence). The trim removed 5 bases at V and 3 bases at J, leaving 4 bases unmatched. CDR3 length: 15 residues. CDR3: CASSTQGAANEKLFF. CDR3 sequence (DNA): TGTGCCAGCAGTACACAGGGGGCGGCTAATGAAAAACTGTTTTTT.

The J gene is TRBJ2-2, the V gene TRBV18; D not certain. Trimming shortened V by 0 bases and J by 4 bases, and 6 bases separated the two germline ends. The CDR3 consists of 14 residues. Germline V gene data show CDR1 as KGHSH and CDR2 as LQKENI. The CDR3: CASSPPSFTGELFF. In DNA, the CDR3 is TGTGCCAGCTCACCACCCAGTTTCACCGGGGAGCTGTTTTTT.

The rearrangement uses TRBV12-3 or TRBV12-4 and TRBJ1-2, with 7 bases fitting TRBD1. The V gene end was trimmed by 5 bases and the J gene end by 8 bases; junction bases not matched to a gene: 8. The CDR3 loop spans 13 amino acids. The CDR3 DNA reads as TGTGCCAGCAGTCGACAGGGAACGCTGGGCTACACCTTC. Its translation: CASSRQGTLGYTF.

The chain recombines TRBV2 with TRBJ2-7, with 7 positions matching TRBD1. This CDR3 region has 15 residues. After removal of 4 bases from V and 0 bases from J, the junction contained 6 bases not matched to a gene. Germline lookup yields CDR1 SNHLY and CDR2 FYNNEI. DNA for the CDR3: TGTGCCAGCAGTGTGGGACAGCGCTTCTCCTACGAGCAGTACTTC. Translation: CASSVGQRFSYEQYF.

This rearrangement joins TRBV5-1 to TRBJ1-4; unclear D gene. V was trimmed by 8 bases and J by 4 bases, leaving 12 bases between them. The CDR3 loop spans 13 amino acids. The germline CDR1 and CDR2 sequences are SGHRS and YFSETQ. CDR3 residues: CASRPGSNEKLFF. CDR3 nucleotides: TGCGCCAGTCGACCGGGCAGTAATGAAAAACTGTTTTTT.

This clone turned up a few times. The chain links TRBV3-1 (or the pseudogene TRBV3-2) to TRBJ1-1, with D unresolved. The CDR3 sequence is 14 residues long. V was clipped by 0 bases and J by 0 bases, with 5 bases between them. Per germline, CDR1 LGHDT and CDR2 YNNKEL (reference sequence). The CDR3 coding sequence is TGTGCCAGCAGCCAAGACAGAGTGAACACTGAAGCTTTCTTT. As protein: CASSQDRVNTEAFF.

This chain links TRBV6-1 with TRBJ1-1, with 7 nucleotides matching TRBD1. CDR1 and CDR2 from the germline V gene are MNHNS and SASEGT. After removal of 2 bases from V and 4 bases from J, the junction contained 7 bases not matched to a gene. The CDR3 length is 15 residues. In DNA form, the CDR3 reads TGTGCCAGCAGTGAAAAACAGGGGCTGCGCACTGAAGCTTTCTTT. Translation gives CASSEKQGLRTEAFF.

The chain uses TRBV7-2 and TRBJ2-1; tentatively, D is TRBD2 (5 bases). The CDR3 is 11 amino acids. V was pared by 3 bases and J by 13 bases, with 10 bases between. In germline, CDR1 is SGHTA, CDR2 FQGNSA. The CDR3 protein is CASSFGEHQFF. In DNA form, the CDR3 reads TGTGCCAGCAGCTTTGGGGAGCATCAGTTCTTC.